This T cell receptor beta chain came from a study of yellow fever vaccine responses in identical twins. The germline V gene encodes CDR1 LNHNV and CDR2 YYDKDF (reference sequence). This CDR3 region has 17 residues. Trimming took 5 bases from V and 1 from J; bases not matched to a gene: 10. TCRdb redid the calling of the RT-PCR reads with MiXCR, one entry per CDR3 protein. The profile shows 9,500 to 13,000 distinct CDR3 sequences, 70% to 90% of them singletons. Sequenced here: T cells from blood (PBMCs), unsorted or a sorted subset (not recorded which), sampled before or after yellow fever vaccination (not recorded which). This receptor was obtained from a woman between 18 and 30 years old who received the yellow fever vaccine. The chain has TRBV15 and TRBJ1-5, with TRBD1 matching over 8 bases. The CDR3 region has the DNA TGTGCCACCAGCGTCACCGGGACAGGCTTGAGCAATCAGCCCCAGCATTTT. The encoded protein is CATSVTGTGLSNQPQHF.